This TCR beta chain stems from a study of cytomegalovirus exposure and HLA in healthy donors. In the study overall: The 120 validation repertoires used the same platform as the 600 to 750 first-cohort repertoires (as reported by a later analysis). Study-level findings and limits: A few CMV-associated chains proved CMV antigen-specific in vitro. Most TCR sequences were uncommon, yet certain public TCRs appeared in many donors. It was reported that the classifier diagnosed cytomegalovirus status with high specificity and sensitivity in both the original and validation cohorts.

The protocol was immunoSEQ multiplex PCR, while the TCRdb copy is restricted to in-frame clones and leaves out a portion. This table holds approximately 300,000 clones, 75% to 90% found once. Note on this clone: Its antigen is as yet unknown.

This receptor was taken from a woman in her twenties or thirties in good health and CMV-seropositive. The specimen was PBMCs.

In DNA, the CDR3 is TGTGCCAGCAGTGAAAGTCAGGGAGCAGGGAATCAGCCCCAGCATTTT. This sequence encodes CASSESQGAGNQPQHF. This chain uses TRBV6-1 with TRBJ1-5; possibly TRBD1 for D (5 bases). Trimming took 2 bases from V and 4 from J, leaving 15 bases between them. The CDR3 contains 16 residues. The germline V gene has CDR1 MNHNS and CDR2 SASEGT.